This entry lists 24 T cell receptor beta chains sequenced from one sample in a study of shared clonotypes between healthy human individuals. Assay: immunoSEQ multiplex PCR; the TCRdb copy retains only in-frame clones and omits some. Of around 2.1 million clones in the sample, about 92% were seen once. The naive CD8 fraction comprised CD45RO-negative cells positively selected for CCR7 and excluded terminally differentiated effector memory CD45RA+ cells. The sequenced sample was naive CD8+ T cells from PBMCs. These receptors all stem from a man aged 18 to 29 in good health. Some clones in this sample may be carry-over from other donors' samples.

This clone was counted once. The chain carries TRBV4-1 and TRBJ2-5; no definite D call. V lost 1 base and J 0 bases, leaving 9 bases between the germline ends. CDR1 and CDR2 (germline): MGHRA, YSYEKL. The CDR3 covers 15 residues. CDR3: CASSQVLSDQETQYF. CDR3 nucleotide sequence: TGCGCCAGCAGCCAAGTACTCAGCGACCAAGAGACCCAGTACTTC.

The chain is built from TRBV6-1 and TRBJ1-2; tentatively, D is TRBD1 (6 bases). V lost 6 bases and J 10 bases, leaving 15 bases between the germline ends. CDR3 length: 12 residues. From germline, CDR1 is MNHNS and CDR2 SASEGT. The CDR3 reads CASRTYRVDYTF. Here the CDR3 DNA reads TGTGCCAGCAGAACGTACAGGGTGGACTACACCTTC.

The chain carries TRBV7-9 and TRBJ2-1; 12 bases are a match to TRBD2. The V and J ends lost 4 bases and 6 bases, in that order; junction bases with no gene match: 7. The germline V gene encodes CDR1 SEHNR and CDR2 FQNEAQ (reference sequence). This CDR3 contains 16 residues. The CDR3 DNA reads as TGTGCCAGCAGCTCCACCCGGACTAGCGGGATCAATGAGCAGTTCTTC. Translating gives CASSSTRTSGINEQFF.

The rearrangement joins TRBV28 to TRBJ2-3; D gene unclear. V lost 4 bases, J lost 1 base, and 12 bases lay in between. Germline CDR1 and CDR2: MDHEN and SYDVKM. CDR3 length: 15 amino acids. CDR3 in DNA: TGTGCCAGCAGTTCATTCTCACTCGGCACAGATACGCAGTATTTT. It encodes CASSSFSLGTDTQYF.

The chain employs TRBV9 and TRBJ1-2; unclear D gene. The germline CDR1 and CDR2 sequences are SGDLS and YYNGEE. V dropped 4 bases and J dropped 2 bases, with 15 bases sitting between them. There are 15 residues in the CDR3. CDR3 loop: CASSLEGTENYGYTF. In DNA, the CDR3 is TGTGCCAGCAGCCTAGAAGGTACGGAGAACTATGGCTACACCTTC.

The genes are TRBV5-8 and TRBJ2-5, with 11 bases that match TRBD2. Losses at the gene ends were 2 bases for V and 4 bases for J; bases not matched to a gene: 4. The CDR3 is made up of 15 amino acids. The germline V gene encodes CDR1 SGHTS and CDR2 YDEGEE. The CDR3 sequence: CASSFPLAGGETQYF. The CDR3 coding sequence is TGTGCCAGCAGCTTTCCTCTAGCGGGAGGAGAGACCCAGTACTTC.

The V and J genes are TRBV7-9 and TRBJ1-1, with D unresolved. The CDR3 spans 14 residues. The germline gives CDR1 SEHNR, CDR2 FQNEAQ (reference sequence). Trimming stripped 4 bases from V and 6 bases from J, with 15 bases between. The CDR3 here is CASSSTGKGAEAFF. CDR3 nucleotides: TGTGCCAGCAGCTCCACGGGGAAAGGAGCTGAAGCTTTCTTT.

This sequence joins TRBV7-9 and TRBJ2-1, with 8 nucleotides matching TRBD2. Germline CDR1 reads SEHNR; CDR2 reads FQNEAQ (reference sequence). V gave up 9 bases and J gave up 0 bases; unmatched junction bases: 7. CDR3 length: 15 amino acids. In DNA form, the CDR3 reads TGTGCCAGTACGGCGGGGGGAGGCTCCTACAATGAGCAGTTCTTC. Its translation is CASTAGGGSYNEQFF.

This clone was counted once. The identical CDR3 is also encoded by other nucleotide sequences in the sample. The chain carries TRBV28 and TRBJ2-3, with D hard to call. Germline V gene data show CDR1 as MDHEN and CDR2 as SYDVKM. The CDR3 covers 14 residues. The V end was cut by 6 bases, the J end by 1 base, with 11 bases between. CDR3 loop: CASSLLKGTDTQYF. CDR3 nucleotide sequence: TGTGCCAGCAGCCTCCTTAAGGGCACAGATACGCAGTATTTT.

V and J are TRBV7-9 and TRBJ2-4; D gene ambiguous. The V and J ends lost 5 bases and 6 bases respectively, with 14 bases between them. The germline CDR1 and CDR2 sequences are SEHNR and FQNEAQ (reference sequence). The CDR3 has 14 residues. The CDR3 spells CASSTTQKGNIQYF. In nucleotides, the CDR3 is TGTGCCAGCAGCACGACCCAAAAGGGAAACATTCAGTACTTC.

V usage is TRBV4-2 and J usage is TRBJ1-2, with D perhaps matching TRBD1 (5 bases). V was clipped by 0 bases and J by 6 bases, with 17 bases between them. There are 16 residues in the CDR3. Germline CDR1 and CDR2: LGHNA and YNFKEQ. CDR3 protein: CASSQDPGAFLDGYTF. CDR3 sequence (DNA): TGTGCCAGCAGCCAAGATCCCGGGGCCTTTTTGGATGGCTACACCTTC.

The chain has TRBV28 and TRBJ1-2; possible D gene TRBD1, 6 bases. CDR1 is MDHEN, CDR2 SYDVKM, per germline. Trimming removed 2 bases at V and 4 bases at J, with 14 bases between. This CDR3 has 15 residues. The CDR3 region is CASSLPPGAGYGYTF. The CDR3 DNA sequence: TGTGCCAGCAGTTTACCCCCGGGGGCGGGCTATGGCTACACCTTC.

The gene calls are TRBV27 and TRBJ2-7; no clear D gene. Germline V gene sequence: CDR1 MNHEY, CDR2 SMNVEV (reference sequence). This CDR3 contains 14 residues. Trimming shortened V by 2 bases and J by 3 bases, and 11 bases separated the two germline ends. Here the CDR3 reads CASSLIGQIYEQYF. The DNA of the CDR3 is TGTGCCAGCAGTTTAATCGGGCAGATCTACGAGCAGTACTTC.

The V gene is TRBV10-3, the J gene TRBJ2-3; TRBD2 matches 7 bases. This CDR3 region has 16 residues. Germline loops: CDR1 ENHRY, CDR2 SYGVKD. Germline trimming cut 6 bases from V and 0 bases from J; bases unmatched to any gene: 9. The CDR3 sequence is CAIRIESGVSTDTQYF. The CDR3, as DNA: TGTGCCATCAGGATAGAAAGCGGGGTGAGCACAGATACGCAGTATTTT.

This chain joins TRBV28 and TRBJ2-1, with a tentative D call TRBD1 (5 bases). The germline V gene encodes CDR1 MDHEN and CDR2 SYDVKM. The CDR3 runs 16 residues. Trimming left V 3 bases short and J 5 bases short, with 17 bases between. CDR3 amino acids: CASSFGWGQPHNEQFF. The DNA of the CDR3 is TGTGCCAGCAGTTTCGGGTGGGGCCAGCCCCACAATGAGCAGTTCTTC.

This chain joins TRBV10-3 and TRBJ2-7; 8 bases agree with TRBD1. With V trimmed by 0 bases and J by 1 base, 5 bases remained unmatched. Germline assignment: CDR1 ENHRY and CDR2 SYGVKD. The CDR3 spans 16 residues. This CDR3 reads CAISESRTGLSYEQYF. CDR3 DNA sequence: TGTGCCATCAGTGAGTCTCGGACAGGGCTATCCTACGAGCAGTACTTC.

CDR3 in amino acids: CASSPGTPRLPYGYTF. CDR3 in DNA: TGTGCCAGCAGTCCGGGGACACCCCGCTTACCCTATGGCTACACCTTC. The chain uses TRBV27 and TRBJ1-2, with TRBD1 as a possible D gene (6 bases). The CDR3 has 16 amino acids. Trimming left V 5 bases short and J 4 bases short, with 20 bases between. CDR1 and CDR2 (germline): MNHEY, SMNVEV (reference sequence).

This clone occurred once. V usage is TRBV9 and J usage is TRBJ2-1; D is unresolved. The CDR3 contains 14 residues. V shed 0 bases and J shed 10 bases, with 14 bases lying between them. CDR1 and CDR2 from the germline V gene are SGDLS and YYNGEE. The CDR3 is CASSVGTPLIEQFF. CDR3 DNA: TGTGCCAGCAGCGTAGGAACCCCACTAATCGAGCAGTTCTTC.

The chain carries TRBV11-2 and TRBJ2-1, with TRBD2 identical over 9 bases. The germline CDR1 and CDR2 sequences are SGHAT and FQNNGV. J gave up 4 bases and V 1 base, and 14 bases lay outside the gene matches. The CDR3 spans 19 residues. The CDR3, as DNA: TGTGCCAGCAGCTTAGTGGGGCCAGGACTAGCGCGTTTTTACAATGAGCAGTTCTTC. Encoded protein: CASSLVGPGLARFYNEQFF.

This clone was counted a few times. V is TRBV10-3 and J is TRBJ2-7, with D unclear. The CDR3 sequence is 14 residues long. The ends were cut back, 6 bases at V and 5 bases at J, with 17 bases in the middle. Per germline, CDR1 ENHRY and CDR2 SYGVKD. CDR3 region: CAIRSLESGDEQYF. DNA of the CDR3: TGTGCCATCAGGTCCCTAGAATCGGGCGACGAGCAGTACTTC.

In regard to this clone: The sample has other DNA sequences that encode this CDR3 too. CDR3 nucleotides: TGTGCCAGCAGCTTGGACGAAAAACTGTTTTTT. Translation: CASSLDEKLFF. This chain links TRBV7-9 with TRBJ1-4; D unclear. V was trimmed by 3 bases and J by 8 bases, leaving 4 bases between them. The germline CDR1 and CDR2 sequences are SEHNR and FQNEAQ (reference sequence). The CDR3 extends over 11 amino acids.

This clone has just a few counts. CDR3 nucleotide sequence: TGTGCAAGTCGCTTATGTCCGGCCCGTCAGCCCCAGCATTTT. It is translated as CASRLCPARQPQHF. This sequence joins TRBV12-2 and TRBJ1-5. TRBV12-2 is a recognized pseudogene. This CDR3 region has 14 residues.

The CDR3 bases are TGTGCCAGCAGTGAAACGCCGAATTCACCCCTCCACTTT. Protein sequence: CASSETPNSPLHF. The V and J genes are TRBV25-1 and TRBJ1-6; D gene unclear. Between the trimmed V and J ends, which lost 2 bases and 7 bases, there was a span of 6 bases. Per the germline V gene, CDR1 is MGHDK and CDR2 is SYGVNS. This CDR3 comprises 13 residues.

J is TRBJ2-7 and V is TRBV29-1; D remains ambiguous. V was pared by 7 bases and J by 2 bases, with 12 bases between. Germline V CDR1 and CDR2: SQVTM, ANQGSEA. CDR3 length: 12 residues. CDR3 region: CSALDQAYEQYF. As DNA, the CDR3 is TGCAGCGCCCTGGACCAAGCCTACGAGCAGTACTTC.